The next 8 T cell receptor beta chains were all read from a single sample in a study of monozygotic twins with cystic fibrosis. Profiled with immunoSEQ multiplex PCR; TCRdb holds only in-frame clones, not every one. In the table there are some 19,000 clones, 95% to 98% of which are singletons. The sequenced sample was blood. These TCRs come from a woman aged 25 to 39 with cystic fibrosis.

V gene TRBV7-9 combines with J gene TRBJ2-5; maybe TRBD2 (6 bases). Germline V gene data show CDR1 as SEHNR and CDR2 as FQNEAQ (reference sequence). Trimming shortened V by 8 bases and J by 7 bases, and 14 bases separated the two germline ends. The CDR3 is 12 residues long. CDR3 nucleotides: TGTGCCAGCGGCAGCCAGGAGGGGACCCAGTACTTC. Protein product: CASGSQEGTQYF.

The CDR3 DNA follows: TGTGCCAGCAGCTTGCGGGGGAGGGCCTACGAGCAGTACTTC. Translating it yields CASSLRGRAYEQYF. This rearrangement joins TRBV5-4 to TRBJ2-7; 7 bases align to TRBD2. From germline, CDR1 is SGHNT and CDR2 YYREEE (reference sequence). Losses at the gene ends were 1 base for V and 2 bases for J; bases not matched to a gene: 3. The CDR3 has 14 amino acids.

There are a few counts of this clone. The chain combines TRBV25-1 with TRBJ1-6; TRBD1 agrees at 7 bases. The CDR3 covers 14 residues. The ends lost 8 bases at V and 8 bases at J; junction bases unmatched: 9. The germline CDR1 and CDR2 sequences are MGHDK and SYGVNS. The CDR3 region has the DNA TGTGCCAGCGGGTGGGGCAGGGGGGATTCACCCCTCCACTTT. Translated, it gives CASGWGRGDSPLHF.

J is TRBJ2-2 and V is TRBV11-2, with D possibly being TRBD2 (6 bases). The length of the CDR3 is 16 residues. Trimming left V 2 bases short and J 2 bases short, with 12 bases between. The germline V gene encodes CDR1 SGHAT and CDR2 FQNNGV. In DNA form, the CDR3 reads TGTGCCAGCAGCTTAAGATTAGCGGTAAACACCGGGGAGCTGTTTTTT. Its translation: CASSLRLAVNTGELFF. Full variable domain (rest looked up from reference TRBV11-2 and TRBJ2-2): EAGVAQSPRYKIIEKRQSVAFWCNPISGHATLYWYQQILGQGPKLLIQFQNNGVVDDSQLPKDRFSAERLKGVDSTLKIQPAKLEDSAVYLCASSLRLAVNTGELFFGEGSRLTVL.

The V gene is TRBV28, the J gene TRBJ2-7, with D tentatively TRBD1 or TRBD2 (5 bases each). Germline V gene sequence: CDR1 MDHEN, CDR2 SYDVKM. Trimming removed 6 bases from V and 2 bases from J, with 14 bases in between. The CDR3 sequence is 14 residues long. CDR3 DNA sequence: TGTGCCAGCAGCCTTTTAGGGGAGACCTACGAGCAGTACTTC. This codes for CASSLLGETYEQYF.

This chain joins TRBV4-1 and TRBJ1-4; D unclear. Per germline, CDR1 MGHRA and CDR2 YSYEKL. Trimming took 0 bases from V and 6 from J, leaving 14 bases between them. CDR3 length equals 16 residues. CDR3 DNA sequence: TGCGCCAGCAGCCAAGATGGGTCTCCCCCATATGAAAAACTGTTTTTT. It is translated as CASSQDGSPPYEKLFF.

The chain combines TRBV19 with TRBJ1-3; D may be TRBD1 (5 bases). In germline, CDR1 is LNHDA, CDR2 SQIVND (reference sequence). V was trimmed by 4 bases and J by 3 bases, leaving 7 bases between them. CDR3 length: 13 amino acids. CDR3 in amino acids: CASSSRDGNTIYF. The CDR3 coding sequence is TGTGCCAGTAGTAGCAGGGATGGAAACACCATATATTTT.

The V and J genes are TRBV5-1 and TRBJ2-3; 9 nucleotides line up with TRBD2. Unmatched junction bases numbered 22, after V lost 1 base and J lost 13 bases. Germline lookup yields CDR1 SGHRS and CDR2 YFSETQ. There are 18 residues in the CDR3. CDR3 in amino acids: CASSLMPIVAGDGYVEYF. DNA of the CDR3: TGCGCCAGCAGCTTGATGCCCATTGTAGCGGGGGACGGATACGTTGAGTATTTT.